Listed here is a single T cell receptor beta chain. This record belongs to a study of blood T cell repertoires in COVID-19. The repertoire was sequenced with immunoSEQ multiplex PCR; TCRdb's copy has only in-frame clones and lacks some. The repertoire holds 140,000 to 150,000 clones, about nine tenths seen once, with about 4.5% in the top ten. The junction had 6 bases not matched to a gene; V was cut back by 0 bases and J by 10 bases. Germline loops: CDR1 WNHNN, CDR2 SYGVQD (reference sequence). The CDR3 consists of 16 residues. The specimen was PBMCs or T cells enriched from blood (not recorded which). This receptor was identified in a man in his forties or fifties who had recovered from COVID-19. V is TRBV10-1 and J is TRBJ1-6, with 10 bases lining up with TRBD1. CDR3 amino acids: CASSESTGQGMSPLHF. As DNA, the CDR3 is TGCGCCAGCAGTGAGTCGACGGGACAGGGGATGTCACCCCTCCACTTT.